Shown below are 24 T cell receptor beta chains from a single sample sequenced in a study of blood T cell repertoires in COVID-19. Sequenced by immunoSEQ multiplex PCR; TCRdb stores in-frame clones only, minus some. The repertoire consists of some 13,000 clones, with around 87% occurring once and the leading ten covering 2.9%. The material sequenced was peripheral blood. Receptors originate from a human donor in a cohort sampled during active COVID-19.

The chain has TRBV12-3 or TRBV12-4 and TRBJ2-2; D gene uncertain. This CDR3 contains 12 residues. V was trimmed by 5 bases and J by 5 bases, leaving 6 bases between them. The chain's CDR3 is CASSLTTGELFF. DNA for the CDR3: TGTGCCAGCAGTCTTACTACCGGGGAGCTGTTTTTT.

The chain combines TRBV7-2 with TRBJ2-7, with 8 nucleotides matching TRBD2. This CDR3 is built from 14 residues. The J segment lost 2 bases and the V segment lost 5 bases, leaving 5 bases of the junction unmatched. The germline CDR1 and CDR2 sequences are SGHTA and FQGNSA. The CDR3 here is CASSILAATYEQYF. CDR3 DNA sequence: TGTGCCAGCAGCATACTAGCGGCAACCTACGAGCAGTACTTC. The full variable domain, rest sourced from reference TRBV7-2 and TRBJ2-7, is GAGVSQSPSNKVTEKGKDVELRCDPISGHTALYWYRQSLGQGLEFLIYFQGNSAPDKSGLPSDRFSAERTGGSVSTLTIQRTQQEDSAVYLCASSILAATYEQYFGPGTRLTVT.

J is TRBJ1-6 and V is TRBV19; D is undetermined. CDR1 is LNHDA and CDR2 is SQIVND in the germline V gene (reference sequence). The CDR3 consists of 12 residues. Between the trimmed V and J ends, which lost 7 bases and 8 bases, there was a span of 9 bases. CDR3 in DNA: TGTGCCAGTAATTTCCGGGATTCACCCCTCCACTTT. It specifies CASNFRDSPLHF. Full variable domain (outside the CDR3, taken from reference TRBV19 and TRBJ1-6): DGGITQSPKYLFRKEGQNVTLSCEQNLNHDAMYWYRQDPGQGLRLIYYSQIVNDFQKGDIAEGYSVSREKKESFPLTVTSAQKNPTAFYLCASNFRDSPLHFGNGTRLTVT.

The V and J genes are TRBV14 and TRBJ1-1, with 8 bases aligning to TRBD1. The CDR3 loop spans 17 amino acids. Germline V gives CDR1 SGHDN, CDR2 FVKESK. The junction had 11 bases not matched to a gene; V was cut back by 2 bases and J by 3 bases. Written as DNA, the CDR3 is TGTGCCAGCAGCCAACTTGCCAGGGGGCGATTCGACACTGAAGCTTTCTTT. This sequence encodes CASSQLARGRFDTEAFF.

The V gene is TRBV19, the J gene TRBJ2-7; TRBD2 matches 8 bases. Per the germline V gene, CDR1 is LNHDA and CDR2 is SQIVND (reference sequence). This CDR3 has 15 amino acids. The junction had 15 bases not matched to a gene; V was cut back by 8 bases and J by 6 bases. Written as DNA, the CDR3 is TGTGCCAGTCGGGAGGGCGGACGGATTGTTACCGAGCAGTACTTC. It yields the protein CASREGGRIVTEQYF.

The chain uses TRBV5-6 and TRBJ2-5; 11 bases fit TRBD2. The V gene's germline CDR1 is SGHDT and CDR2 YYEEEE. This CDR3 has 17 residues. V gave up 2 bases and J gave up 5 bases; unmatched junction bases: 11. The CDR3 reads CASSFHLAGGVGETQYF. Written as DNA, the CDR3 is TGTGCCAGCAGCTTTCACTTAGCGGGAGGGGTCGGTGAGACCCAGTACTTC. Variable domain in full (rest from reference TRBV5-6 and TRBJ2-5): DAGVTQSPTHLIKTRGQQVTLRCSPKSGHDTVSWYQQALGQGPQFIFQYYEEEERQRGNFPDRFSGHQFPNYSSELNVNALLLGDSALYLCASSFHLAGGVGETQYFGPGTRLLVL.

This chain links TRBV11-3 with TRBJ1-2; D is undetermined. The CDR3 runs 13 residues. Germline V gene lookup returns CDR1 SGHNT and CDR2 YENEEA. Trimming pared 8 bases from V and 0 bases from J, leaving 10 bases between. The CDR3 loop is CASGEAPNYGYTF. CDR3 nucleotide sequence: TGTGCCAGCGGGGAGGCGCCTAACTATGGCTACACCTTC. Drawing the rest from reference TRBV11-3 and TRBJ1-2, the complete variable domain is EAGVVQSPRYKIIEKKQPVAFWCNPISGHNTLYWYLQNLGQGPELLIRYENEEAVDDSQLPKDRFSAERLKGVDSTLKIQPAELGDSAVYLCASGEAPNYGYTFGSGTRLTVV.

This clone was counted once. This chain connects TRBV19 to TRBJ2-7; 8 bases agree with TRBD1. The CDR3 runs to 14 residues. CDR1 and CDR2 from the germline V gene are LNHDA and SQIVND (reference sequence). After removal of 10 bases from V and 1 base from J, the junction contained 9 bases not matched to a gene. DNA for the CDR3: TGTGCCACAACCAGGGGGCGCGGATCCTACGAGCAGTACTTC. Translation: CATTRGRGSYEQYF. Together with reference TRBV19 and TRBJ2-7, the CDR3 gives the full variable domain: DGGITQSPKYLFRKEGQNVTLSCEQNLNHDAMYWYRQDPGQGLRLIYYSQIVNDFQKGDIAEGYSVSREKKESFPLTVTSAQKNPTAFYLCATTRGRGSYEQYFGPGTRLTVT.

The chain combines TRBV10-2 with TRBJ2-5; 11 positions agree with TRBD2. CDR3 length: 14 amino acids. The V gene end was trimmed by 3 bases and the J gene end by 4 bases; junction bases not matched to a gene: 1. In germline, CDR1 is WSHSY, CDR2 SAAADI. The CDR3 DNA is TGCGCCAGCAGTGAAGGACTAGCGGGAGAGACCCAGTACTTC. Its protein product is CASSEGLAGETQYF.

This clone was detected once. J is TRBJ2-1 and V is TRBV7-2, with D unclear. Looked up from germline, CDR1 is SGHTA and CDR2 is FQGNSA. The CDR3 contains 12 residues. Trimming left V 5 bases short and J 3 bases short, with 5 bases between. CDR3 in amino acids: CASSPGYNEQFF. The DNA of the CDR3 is TGTGCCAGCAGCCCCGGCTACAATGAGCAGTTCTTC.

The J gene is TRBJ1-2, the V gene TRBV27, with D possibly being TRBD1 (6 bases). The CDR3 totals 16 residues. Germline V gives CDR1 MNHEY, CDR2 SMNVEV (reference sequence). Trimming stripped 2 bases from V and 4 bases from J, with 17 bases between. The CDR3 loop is CASSLGNRADFYGYTF. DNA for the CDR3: TGTGCCAGCAGTTTAGGAAACAGGGCCGATTTCTATGGCTACACCTTC.

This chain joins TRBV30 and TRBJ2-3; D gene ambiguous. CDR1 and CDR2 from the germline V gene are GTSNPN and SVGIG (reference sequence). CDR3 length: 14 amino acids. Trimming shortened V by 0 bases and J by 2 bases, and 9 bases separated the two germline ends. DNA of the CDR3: TGTGCCTGGAGTGTTAACGAGGTCACAGATACGCAGTATTTT. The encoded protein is CAWSVNEVTDTQYF.

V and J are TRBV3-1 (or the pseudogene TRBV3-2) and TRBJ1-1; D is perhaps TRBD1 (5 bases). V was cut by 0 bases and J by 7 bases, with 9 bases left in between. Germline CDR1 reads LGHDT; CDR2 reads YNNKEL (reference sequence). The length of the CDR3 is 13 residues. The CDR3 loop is CASSQDWGLEAFF. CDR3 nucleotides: TGTGCCAGCAGCCAAGACTGGGGCCTTGAAGCTTTCTTT.

The DNA for the CDR3 is TGTGCCAGCAGCCAAGCCCCCTCGGAGAGCTATGGCTACACCTTC. It codes for CASSQAPSESYGYTF. This chain joins TRBV3-1 (or the pseudogene TRBV3-2) and TRBJ1-2, with D uncertain. Germline CDR1 is LGHDT and CDR2 is YNNKEL (reference sequence). The V gene lost 1 base and the J gene lost 4 bases, with 13 bases spanning the gap. There are 15 residues in the CDR3.

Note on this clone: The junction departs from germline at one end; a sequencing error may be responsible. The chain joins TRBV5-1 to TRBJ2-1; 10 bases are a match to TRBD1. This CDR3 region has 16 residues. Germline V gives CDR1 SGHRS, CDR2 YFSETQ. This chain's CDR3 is CASRLDRDRGPNEQFF. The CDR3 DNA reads TGCGCCAGCAGGTTGGACCGGGACAGGGGTCCCAATGAGCAGTTCTTC.

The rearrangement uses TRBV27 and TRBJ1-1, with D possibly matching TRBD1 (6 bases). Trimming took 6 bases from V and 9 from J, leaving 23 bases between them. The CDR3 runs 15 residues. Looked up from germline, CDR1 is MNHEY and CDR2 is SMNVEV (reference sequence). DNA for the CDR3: TGTGCCAGCAGGCGATTACTTGTTACAGGGACGCAAGCTTTCTTT. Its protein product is CASRRLLVTGTQAFF.

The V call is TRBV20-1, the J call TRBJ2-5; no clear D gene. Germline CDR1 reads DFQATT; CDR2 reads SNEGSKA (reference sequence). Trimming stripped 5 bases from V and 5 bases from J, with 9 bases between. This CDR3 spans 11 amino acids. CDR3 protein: CSAYSRETQYF. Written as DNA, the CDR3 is TGCAGTGCTTACTCCAGGGAGACCCAGTACTTC.

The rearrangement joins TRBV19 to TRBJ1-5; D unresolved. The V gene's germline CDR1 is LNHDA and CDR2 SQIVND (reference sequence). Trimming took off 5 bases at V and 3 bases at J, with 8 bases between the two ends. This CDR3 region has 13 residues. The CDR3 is CASSVQNNQPQHF. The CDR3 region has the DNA TGTGCCAGTAGTGTCCAGAACAATCAGCCCCAGCATTTT.

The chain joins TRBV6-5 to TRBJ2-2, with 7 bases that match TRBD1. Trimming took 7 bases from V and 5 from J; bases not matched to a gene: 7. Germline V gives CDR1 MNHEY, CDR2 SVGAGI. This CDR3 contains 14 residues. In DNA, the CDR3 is TGTGCCAGCACCATGGGACAGACGACCGGGGAGCTGTTTTTT. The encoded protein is CASTMGQTTGELFF.

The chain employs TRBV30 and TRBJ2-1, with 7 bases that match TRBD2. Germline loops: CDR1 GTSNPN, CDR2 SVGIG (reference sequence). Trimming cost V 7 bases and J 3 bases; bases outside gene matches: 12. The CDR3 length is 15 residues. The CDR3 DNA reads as TGTGCCTCCTCGTGGGCCAGCGGGATCTACAATGAGCAGTTCTTC. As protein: CASSWASGIYNEQFF.

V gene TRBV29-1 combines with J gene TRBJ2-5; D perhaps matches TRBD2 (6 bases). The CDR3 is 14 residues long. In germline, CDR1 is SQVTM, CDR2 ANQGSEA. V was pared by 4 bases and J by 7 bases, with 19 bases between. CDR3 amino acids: CSVAGGGAEGTQYF. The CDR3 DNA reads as TGCAGCGTTGCCGGCGGAGGGGCTGAGGGGACCCAGTACTTC.

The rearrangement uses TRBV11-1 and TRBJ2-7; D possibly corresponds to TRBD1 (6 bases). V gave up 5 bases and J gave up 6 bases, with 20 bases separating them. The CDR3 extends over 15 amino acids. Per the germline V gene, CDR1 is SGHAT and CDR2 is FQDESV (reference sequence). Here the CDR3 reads CASSPPSQGIIEQYF. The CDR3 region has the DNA TGTGCCAGCAGCCCACCCAGCCAGGGGATAATCGAGCAGTACTTC.

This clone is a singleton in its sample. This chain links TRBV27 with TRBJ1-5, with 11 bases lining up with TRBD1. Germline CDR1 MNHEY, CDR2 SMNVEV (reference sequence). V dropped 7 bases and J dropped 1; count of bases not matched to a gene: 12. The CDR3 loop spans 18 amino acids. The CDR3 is CASNPRTGGYGSNQPQHF. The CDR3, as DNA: TGTGCCAGCAACCCACGGACAGGGGGCTATGGGAGCAATCAGCCCCAGCATTTT.

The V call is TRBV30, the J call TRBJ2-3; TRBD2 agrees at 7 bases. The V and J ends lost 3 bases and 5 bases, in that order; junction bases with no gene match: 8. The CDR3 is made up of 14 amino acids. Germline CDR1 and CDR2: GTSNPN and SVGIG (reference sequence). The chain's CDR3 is CAWSRGSTIDTQYF. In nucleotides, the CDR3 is TGTGCCTGGAGCCGCGGGAGTACCATAGATACGCAGTATTTT.